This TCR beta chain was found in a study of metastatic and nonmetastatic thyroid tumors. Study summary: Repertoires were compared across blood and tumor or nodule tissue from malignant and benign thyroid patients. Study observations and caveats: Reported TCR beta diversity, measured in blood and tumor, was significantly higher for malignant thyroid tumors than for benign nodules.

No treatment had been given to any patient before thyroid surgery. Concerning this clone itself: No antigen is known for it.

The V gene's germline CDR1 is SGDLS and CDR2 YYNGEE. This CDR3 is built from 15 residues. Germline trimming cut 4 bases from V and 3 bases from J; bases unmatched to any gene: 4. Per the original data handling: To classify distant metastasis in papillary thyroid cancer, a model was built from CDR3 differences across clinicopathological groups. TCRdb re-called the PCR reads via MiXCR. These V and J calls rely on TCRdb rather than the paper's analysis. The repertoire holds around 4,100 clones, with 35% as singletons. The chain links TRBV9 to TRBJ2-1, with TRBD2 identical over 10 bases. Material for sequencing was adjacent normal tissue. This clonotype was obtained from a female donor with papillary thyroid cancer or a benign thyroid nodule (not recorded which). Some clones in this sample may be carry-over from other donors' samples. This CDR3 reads CASSPGLANYNEQFF. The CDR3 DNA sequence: TGTGCCAGCAGCCCGGGACTAGCGAACTACAATGAGCAGTTCTTC. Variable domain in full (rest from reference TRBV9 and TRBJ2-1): DSGVTQTPKHLITATGQRVTLRCSPRSGDLSVYWYQQSLDQGLQFLIQYYNGEERAKGNILERFSAQQFPDLHSELNLSSLELGDSALYFCASSPGLANYNEQFFGPGTRLTVL.